This T cell receptor (beta chain) was identified in a study of blood T cell repertoires in COVID-19. Study-level information: The United States, Italy and Spain supplied acute and convalescent COVID-19 samples. Nucleic acid was either cDNA or gDNA, and it came from T cells, B-cell-depleted T cells, or PBMCs.

This clone has more than one count but fewer than ten. Trimming took off 3 bases at V and 0 bases at J, with 9 bases between the two ends. The length of the CDR3 is 15 residues. The germline CDR1 and CDR2 sequences are LNHDA and SQIVND (reference sequence). The authors' processing: Amplification from reference gene primers served as the basis for estimated nucleated cell counts. The data were produced by immunoSEQ multiplex PCR, yet TCRdb's version contains in-frame clones alone and is incomplete. The D gene and trimming were derived from the DNA, and the V and J assignments and clone size from that table. The repertoire consists of 210,000 or so clones, with about 83% occurring once and the leading ten covering approximately 8.1%.

The rearrangement links TRBV19 to TRBJ1-3, with D unclear. The sample taken for sequencing was peripheral blood. The TCR comes from a woman aged 50 to 65 with active or convalescent COVID-19. The CDR3 protein is CASSMGLHSGNTIYF. CDR3 DNA sequence: TGTGCCAGTAGTATGGGCCTACACTCTGGAAACACCATATATTTT.